A selection of T cell receptor beta chains follows, all from one sample in a study of shared clonotypes between healthy human individuals. Here immunoSEQ multiplex PCR was the method, and the copy in TCRdb shows in-frame clones only, minus some. The data contain 2 million to 2.5 million clones, roughly 92% of them singletons. Material: naive CD4+ T cells from PBMCs. These receptors came from a young man in good health. Some clones in this sample may be carry-over from other donors' samples. Both conserved end residues are part of each CDR3. A D gene is named only where the DNA matches it firmly. Size tells how often a clone was seen (once, few, many) or the class of an expanded clone, and some rows leave it out.

TRBJ2-7	TRBV6-1	-	-	CASSEAGASYEQYF	TGTGCCAGCAGTGAAGCGGGAGCATCCTACGAGCAGTACTTC
TRBJ1-4	TRBV28	-	-	CAIQGRPNEKLFF	TGTGCCATCCAGGGGCGACCTAATGAAAAACTGTTTTTT
TRBJ1-3	TRBV7-2	-	-	CASSFEPGSNSGNTIYF	TGTGCCAGCAGCTTTGAGCCAGGGTCCAACTCTGGAAACACCATATATTTT
TRBJ2-7	TRBV5-6	TRBD1	-	CASSLVGTGIYEQYF	TGTGCCAGCAGCTTGGTGGGGACAGGGATCTACGAGCAGTACTTC
TRBJ1-2	TRBV28	TRBD1	-	CASSTTGTGLGYTF	TGTGCCAGCAGTACGACCGGGACAGGGCTCGGCTACACCTTC
TRBJ1-1	TRBV10-1	-	-	CASSRGGGNTEAFF	TGCGCCAGCAGCCGCGGTGGTGGGAACACTGAAGCTTTCTTT
TRBJ2-2	TRBV5-1	-	-	CASSLRRVTGELFF	TGCGCCAGCAGCTTGAGGCGGGTCACCGGGGAGCTGTTTTTT
TRBJ2-3	TRBV5-5	TRBD2	once	CASSFLPYSGSTDTQYF	TGTGCCAGCAGCTTTCTCCCATATAGCGGGAGTACAGATACGCAGTATTTT
TRBJ2-5	TRBV7-2	-	-	CASSFRQETQYF	TGTGCCAGCAGCTTTAGACAAGAGACCCAGTACTTC
TRBJ2-7	TRBV7-4	-	-	CASSFTGGSHEQYF	TGTGCCAGCAGCTTTACGGGGGGCTCCCACGAGCAGTACTTC
TRBJ2-7	TRBV5-1	TRBD2	-	CASSQGLAEVPQYF	TGCGCCAGCAGCCAGGGACTAGCGGAGGTCCCCCAGTACTTC
TRBJ1-4	TRBV28	-	-	CASSTGLREKLFF	TGTGCCAGCAGCACGGGACTAAGGGAAAAACTGTTTTTT
TRBJ2-5	TRBV29-1	-	-	CSVRRDGSPETQYF	TGCAGCGTGAGACGGGATGGGTCCCCCGAGACCCAGTACTTC
TRBJ1-5	TRBV5-8	TRBD1	-	CASSLGDRVQPQHF	TGTGCCAGCAGCTTGGGGGACAGGGTACAGCCCCAGCATTTT
TRBJ1-2	TRBV6-1	TRBD1	-	CASRISTGEGYTF	TGTGCCAGCAGAATTTCGACAGGGGAAGGCTACACCTTC
TRBJ2-5	TRBV5-3	TRBD2	-	CARSPCPLGGETQYF	TGTGCCAGAAGCCCTTGCCCCCTCGGGGGGGAGACCCAGTACTTC
TRBJ2-1	TRBV9	TRBD1	-	CASTPQGSGYNEQFF	TGTGCCAGCACCCCACAGGGGAGCGGCTACAATGAGCAGTTCTTC
TRBJ2-2	TRBV14	TRBD2	once	CASSQELADNTGELFF	TGTGCCAGCAGCCAAGAACTAGCGGATAACACCGGGGAGCTGTTTTTT
TRBJ2-1	TRBV9	-	-	CASSILGTGSSYNEQFF	TGTGCCAGCAGCATCCTCGGGACCGGGAGCTCCTACAATGAGCAGTTCTTC
TRBJ2-1	TRBV15	TRBD2	-	CATSRDTTGLKNEQFF	TGTGCCACCAGCAGAGATACAACGGGACTAAAGAATGAGCAGTTCTTC